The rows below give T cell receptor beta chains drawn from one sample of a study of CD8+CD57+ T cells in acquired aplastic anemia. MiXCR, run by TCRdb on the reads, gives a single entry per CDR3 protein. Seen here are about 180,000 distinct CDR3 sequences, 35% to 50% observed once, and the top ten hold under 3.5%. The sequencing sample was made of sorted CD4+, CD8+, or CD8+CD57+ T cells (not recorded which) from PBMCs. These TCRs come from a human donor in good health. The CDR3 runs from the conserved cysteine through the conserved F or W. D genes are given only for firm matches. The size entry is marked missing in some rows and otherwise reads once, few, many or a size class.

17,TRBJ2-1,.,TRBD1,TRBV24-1,CATSDRATRQGVNEQFF,TGTGCCACCAGTGATCGGGCAACAAGACAGGGGGTTAATGAGCAGTTCTTC
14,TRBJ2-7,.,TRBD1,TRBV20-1,CSAQGENYHYEQYF,TGCAGTGCTCAGGGGGAGAACTACCACTACGAGCAGTACTTC
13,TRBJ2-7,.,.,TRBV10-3,CAIGNREAYEQYF,TGTGCCATCGGGAACAGGGAAGCCTACGAGCAGTACTTC
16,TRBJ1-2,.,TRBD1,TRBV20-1,CGAPNPRTGATYGYTF,TGCGGTGCTCCTAATCCTCGGACAGGGGCGACCTATGGCTACACCTTC
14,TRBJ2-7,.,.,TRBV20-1,CSARGGRGTYEQYF,TGCAGTGCTAGAGGGGGCAGGGGCACCTACGAGCAGTACTTC
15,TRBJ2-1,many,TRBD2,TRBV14,CASSQWLAGGYEQFF,TGTGCCAGCAGCCAATGGCTAGCGGGAGGCTATGAGCAGTTCTTC
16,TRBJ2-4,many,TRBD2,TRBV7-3,CASSKGTSGRGNIQYF,TGTGCCAGCAGCAAGGGGACTAGCGGGAGGGGGAACATTCAGTACTTC
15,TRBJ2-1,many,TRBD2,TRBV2,CASSGLAGPYNEQFF,TGTGCCAGCAGTGGACTAGCGGGGCCCTACAATGAGCAGTTCTTC
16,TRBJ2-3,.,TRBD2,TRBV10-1,CASGQGLAGVRDTQYF,TGCGCCAGCGGCCAGGGACTAGCGGGAGTTCGTGATACGCAGTATTTT
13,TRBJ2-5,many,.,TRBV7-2,CASSLDRAETQYF,TGTGCCAGCAGCTTAGACAGGGCGGAGACCCAGTACTTC
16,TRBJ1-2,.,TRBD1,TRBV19,CASSGQVQGVNYSYTF,TGTGCCAGTAGCGGACAGGTCCAGGGAGTCAACTATAGCTACACCTTC
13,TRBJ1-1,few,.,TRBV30,CAWSVFPRSEAFF,TGTGCCTGGAGTGTCTTTCCCCGATCTGAAGCTTTCTTT
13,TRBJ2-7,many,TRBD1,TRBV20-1,CSARRDRGDEQYF,TGCAGTGCCCGACGGGACAGGGGGGACGAGCAGTACTTC
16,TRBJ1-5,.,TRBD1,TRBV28,CASSRYVTGDNQPQHF,TGTGCCAGCAGTAGGTACGTGACAGGGGACAATCAGCCCCAGCATTTT
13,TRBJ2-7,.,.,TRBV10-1,CASSGDSSPEQYF,TGCGCCAGCAGTGGAGACAGTTCGCCCGAGCAGTACTTC
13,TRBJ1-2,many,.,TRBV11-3,CASSLVRESGYTF,TGTGCCAGCAGCTTAGTGAGGGAGTCTGGCTACACCTTC
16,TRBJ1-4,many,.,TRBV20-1,CSARSRVGATNEKLFF,TGCAGTGCTAGATCTAGGGTAGGGGCAACTAATGAAAAACTGTTTTTT
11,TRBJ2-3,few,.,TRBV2,CASQREDTQYF,TGTGCCAGCCAGCGAGAAGATACGCAGTATTTT
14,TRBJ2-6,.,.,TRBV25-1,CASRGISGANVLTF,TGTGCCAGTCGTGGGATCTCTGGGGCCAACGTCCTGACTTTC
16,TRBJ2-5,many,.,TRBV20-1,CSANPTQNRAQETQYF,TGCAGTGCTAACCCAACACAGAACAGAGCCCAAGAGACCCAGTACTTC
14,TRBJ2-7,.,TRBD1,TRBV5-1,CATHVGTGVSEQYF,TGCGCCACCCATGTCGGGACAGGGGTTAGCGAGCAGTACTTC
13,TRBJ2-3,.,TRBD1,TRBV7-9,CASGDRGTDTQYF,TGTGCCAGCGGGGACAGGGGCACAGATACGCAGTATTTT
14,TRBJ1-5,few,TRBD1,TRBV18,CASSPGQSNQPQHF,TGTGCCAGCTCACCGGGACAGTCCAATCAGCCCCAGCATTTT
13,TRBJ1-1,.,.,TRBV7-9,CASSRQTNTEAFF,TGCGCCAGCAGCCGACAGACGAACACTGAAGCTTTCTTT
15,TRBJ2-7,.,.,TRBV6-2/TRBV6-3,CASSYRPNGAYEQYF,TGTGCCAGCAGTTACCGGCCGAATGGGGCCTACGAGCAGTACTTC
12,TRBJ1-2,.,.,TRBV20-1,CSARRINYGYTF,TGCAGTGCTAGGCGTATTAACTATGGCTACACCTTC
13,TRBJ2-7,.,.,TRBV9,CASSVSVMGEQYF,TGTGCCAGCAGCGTATCAGTGATGGGCGAGCAGTACTTC
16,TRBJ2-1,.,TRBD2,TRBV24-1,CATSDQSGRGYNEQFF,TGTGCCACCAGTGACCAAAGCGGGAGAGGGTACAATGAGCAGTTCTTC
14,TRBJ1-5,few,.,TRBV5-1,CASSLEAGYQPQHF,TGCGCCAGCAGCCTGGAGGCGGGGTATCAGCCCCAGCATTTT
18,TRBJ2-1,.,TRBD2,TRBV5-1,CASSSPGLAGRRVHEQFF,TGCGCCAGCAGCTCACCCGGACTAGCGGGACGTAGAGTCCATGAGCAGTTCTTC
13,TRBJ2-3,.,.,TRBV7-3,CASLLTGTDTQYF,TGTGCCAGCCTCCTGACAGGCACAGATACGCAGTATTTT
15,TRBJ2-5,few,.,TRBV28,CASSLMTPLKETQYF,TGTGCCAGCAGTTTAATGACCCCGCTCAAAGAGACCCAGTACTTC
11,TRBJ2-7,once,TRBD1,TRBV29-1,CSVTGGTGQYF,TGCAGCGTGACAGGGGGGACGGGGCAGTACTTC
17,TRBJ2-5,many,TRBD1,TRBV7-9,CASSLWTGIVPKETQYF,TGTGCCAGCAGCTTATGGACAGGGATTGTTCCAAAGGAGACCCAGTACTTC
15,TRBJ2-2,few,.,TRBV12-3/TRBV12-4,CASSFRSGNTGELFF,TGTGCCAGCAGTTTCCGTAGCGGGAACACCGGGGAGCTGTTTTTT
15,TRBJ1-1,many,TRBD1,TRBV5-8,CASSWGDRDNTEAFF,TGTGCCAGCAGCTGGGGGGACAGGGACAACACTGAAGCTTTCTTT
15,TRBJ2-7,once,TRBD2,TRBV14,CASSQFSGGRYEQYF,TGTGCCAGCAGCCAATTTAGCGGGGGACGCTACGAGCAGTACTTC
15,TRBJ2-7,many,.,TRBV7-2,CASSPFLGSTYEQYF,TGTGCCAGCAGCCCCTTTTTAGGTTCAACCTACGAGCAGTACTTC
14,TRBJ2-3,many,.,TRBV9,CASSVEYSTDTQYF,TGTGCCAGCAGCGTAGAATATAGCACAGATACGCAGTATTTT
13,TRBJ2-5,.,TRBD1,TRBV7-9,CASSWTGRETQYF,TGTGCCAGCAGCTGGACAGGCCGGGAGACCCAGTACTTC
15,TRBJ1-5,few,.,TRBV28,CASSSSTLSNQPQHF,TGTGCCAGCAGTTCGTCGACCCTGAGCAATCAGCCCCAGCATTTT
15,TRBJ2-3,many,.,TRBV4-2,CASSHFYSSTDTQYF,TGTGCCAGCAGCCATTTCTACAGTAGCACAGATACGCAGTATTTT
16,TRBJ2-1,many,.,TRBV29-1,CSVEAEGSASYNEQFF,TGCAGCGTTGAGGCCGAAGGCAGCGCCTCCTACAATGAGCAGTTCTTC
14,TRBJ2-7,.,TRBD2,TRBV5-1,CASSWGQIAGEQYF,TGCGCCAGCAGCTGGGGCCAGATAGCGGGAGAGCAGTACTTC
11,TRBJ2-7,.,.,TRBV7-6,CASSRAHEQYF,TGTGCCAGCAGCCGGGCCCACGAGCAGTACTTC
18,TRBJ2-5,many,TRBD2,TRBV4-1,CASSQVLLAGGPQETQYF,TGCGCCAGCAGCCAAGTGTTGCTAGCGGGAGGCCCACAAGAGACCCAGTACTTC
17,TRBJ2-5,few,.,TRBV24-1,CATSEAAVSPYQETQYF,TGTGCCACCAGTGAGGCCGCCGTTAGCCCGTACCAAGAGACCCAGTACTTC
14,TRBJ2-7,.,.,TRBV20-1,CSARDLDGSYEQYF,TGCAGTGCTAGAGATCTAGACGGCTCCTACGAGCAGTACTTC
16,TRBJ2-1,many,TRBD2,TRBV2,CASTGMASGEYNEQFF,TGTGCCAGCACGGGCATGGCTAGCGGGGAATACAATGAGCAGTTCTTC
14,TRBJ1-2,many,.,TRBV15,CATSRAESGRGYTF,TGTGCCACCAGCAGGGCTGAATCTGGCCGTGGCTACACCTTC
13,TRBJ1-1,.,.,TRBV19,CASSIRGGWEAFF,TGTGCCAGTAGTATCCGGGGTGGGTGGGAAGCTTTCTTT
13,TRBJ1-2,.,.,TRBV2,CASSTPNNYGYTF,TGTGCCAGCAGTACCCCTAATAACTATGGCTACACCTTC
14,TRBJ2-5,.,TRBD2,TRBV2,CASVTSGAVETQYF,TGTGCCAGCGTGACTAGCGGGGCAGTGGAGACCCAGTACTTC
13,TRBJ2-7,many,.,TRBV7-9,CASSWGHGDEQYF,TGTGCCAGCAGCTGGGGCCACGGGGATGAGCAGTACTTC
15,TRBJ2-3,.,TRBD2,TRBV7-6,CASSYSGSGTDTQYF,TGTGCCAGCAGCTATAGCGGGAGTGGCACAGATACGCAGTATTTT
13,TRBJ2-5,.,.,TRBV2,CASSKDRQETQYF,TGTGCCAGCAGCAAGGATAGACAAGAGACCCAGTACTTC
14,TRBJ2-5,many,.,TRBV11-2,CASSLAIQMETQYF,TGTGCCAGCAGCTTAGCTATTCAGATGGAGACCCAGTACTTC
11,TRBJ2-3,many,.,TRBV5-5,CASSITDTQYF,TGTGCCAGCAGCATCACAGATACGCAGTATTTT
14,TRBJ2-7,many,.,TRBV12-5,CASGPEGGAYEQYF,TGTGCTAGTGGTCCTGAGGGGGGAGCCTACGAGCAGTACTTC
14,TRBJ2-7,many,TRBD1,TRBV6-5,CASRPGQGAYEQYF,TGTGCCAGCAGACCGGGACAGGGGGCTTACGAGCAGTACTTC